One sample yielded the 25 T cell receptor beta chains listed below, sequenced in a study of molecular identifiers for immune sequencing clone quantification (dated by TCRdb to 2016 to 2019). Library creation used PCR. Sequencing was carried out with a NextSeq 500. The raw public data were reprocessed by TCRdb itself: fastp quality trimming at Q25, MiXCR clonotype calling, in-frame beta chains only. Duplicate CDR3 protein sequences are folded into a single record with the most common DNA and genes. This sample lists more than 450,000 distinct CDR3 sequences; about 25% were detected once. The ten biggest clones cover over 0.6% of the sample. The sequenced material came from naive CD8+ T cells from blood, with Jurkat cell RNA spiked in. The sample's cell subset or site label, in plain terms: FACS-sorted CD8+CD4-CCR7+CD45RA+ naive T cells. Receptors were obtained from a human donor in good health. Some libraries in this study had Jurkat cell RNA spiked in.

Ten or more counts support this clonotype. This chain joins TRBV29-1 and TRBJ2-3; D is undetermined. This CDR3 comprises 11 residues. The germline CDR1 and CDR2 sequences are SQVTM and ANQGSEA. With 7 bases removed from V and 2 bases from J, the gap between germline ends came to 7 bases. CDR3 bases: TGCAGCGGAAGTTACACAGATACGCAGTATTTT. Protein sequence: CSGSYTDTQYF.

This clonotype has a handful of counts. This sequence joins TRBV13 and TRBJ2-3; 8 positions match TRBD2. With V trimmed by 5 bases and J by 6 bases, 19 bases remained unmatched. The germline CDR1 and CDR2 sequences are PRHDT and FYEKMQ (reference sequence). The CDR3 loop spans 18 amino acids. The chain's CDR3 is CASSPLMVAGWRSDTQYF. In DNA form, the CDR3 reads TGTGCCAGCAGCCCCCTCATGGTAGCGGGGTGGAGATCGGATACGCAGTATTTT.

This clonotype was observed a handful of times. The chain employs TRBV15 and TRBJ2-3; maybe TRBD1 (5 bases). The CDR3 consists of 16 residues. CDR1 LNHNV and CDR2 YYDKDF come from the germline V gene (reference sequence). V shed 1 base and J shed 2 bases, with 13 bases lying between them. The CDR3 region is CATSRVYDSHTDTQYF. The DNA for the CDR3 is TGTGCCACCAGCAGAGTTTACGACAGCCACACAGATACGCAGTATTTT.

The sample holds a few counts of this clonotype. The J gene is TRBJ2-7, the V gene TRBV6-2 or TRBV6-3; D remains unclear. Germline loops: CDR1 MNHEY, CDR2 SVGEGT. The CDR3 runs to 11 residues. Trimming stripped 7 bases from V and 2 bases from J, with 6 bases between. CDR3 bases: TGTGCCAGCACCAGAGCCTACGAGCAGTACTTC. It is translated as CASTRAYEQYF.

This clonotype was detected a few times. The V gene is TRBV18, the J gene TRBJ2-7; D may be TRBD2 (6 bases). CDR1 KGHSH and CDR2 LQKENI come from the germline V gene. The CDR3 runs to 13 residues. V shed 7 bases and J shed 1 base, with 11 bases lying between them. DNA for the CDR3: TGTGCCAGCTTGGAGGGCCTGTCCTACGAGCAGTACTTC. This translates into CASLEGLSYEQYF. The full variable domain, with the rest looked up from reference TRBV18 and TRBJ2-7, is NAGVMQNPRHLVRRRGQEARLRCSPMKGHSHVYWYRQLPEEGLKFMVYLQKENIIDESGMPKERFSAEFPKEGPSILRIQQVVRGDSAAYFCASLEGLSYEQYFGPGTRLTVT.

Regarding this clonotype: A junction boundary mismatches the germline segment, possibly from a read error. V gene TRBV27 combines with J gene TRBJ2-3, with 7 positions matching TRBD1. The CDR3 is 16 amino acids. Germline V gives CDR1 MNHEY, CDR2 SMNVEV (reference sequence). In DNA, the CDR3 is TGTGCCTGCAGTTTTGAGTGGGGCAGGGGGACAGATACGCAGTATTTT. It encodes CACSFEWGRGTDTQYF.

In its sample, this clonotype was seen many times. DNA for the CDR3: TGTGCCAGCAGCCAACTAGCGGGAGGTGTAGATACGCAGTATTTT. It specifies CASSQLAGGVDTQYF. The chain is built from TRBV7-2 and TRBJ2-3, with 12 positions matching TRBD2. Germline-derived CDR1 and CDR2 are SGHTA and FQGNSA. The CDR3 is 15 residues long. The V and J ends lost 5 bases and 5 bases, in that order; junction bases with no gene match: 5.

This chain connects TRBV9 to TRBJ1-4; maybe TRBD1 (6 bases). Germline V gene sequence: CDR1 SGDLS, CDR2 YYNGEE. Trimming cost V 7 bases and J 3 bases, with 16 bases left between them. This CDR3 spans 15 amino acids. CDR3 sequence reads: CASGDPRGPNEKLFF. As DNA, the CDR3 is TGTGCCAGCGGCGACCCCAGGGGTCCTAATGAAAAACTGTTTTTT.

This clonotype has a count of ten or more. This chain uses TRBV27 with TRBJ2-3; D unclear. Germline-derived CDR1 and CDR2 are MNHEY and SMNVEV (reference sequence). V was trimmed by 2 bases and J by 0 bases, leaving 9 bases between them. This CDR3 is 15 amino acids long. The CDR3 protein is CASSLSVGSTDTQYF. DNA for the CDR3: TGTGCCAGCAGTTTAAGTGTAGGGAGCACAGATACGCAGTATTTT.

The chain couples TRBV6-1 to TRBJ1-1; no firm D call. V lost 1 base and J 6 bases, leaving 27 bases between the germline ends. CDR1 is MNHNS, CDR2 SASEGT, per germline. This CDR3 is built from 19 residues. DNA for the CDR3: TGTGCCAGCAGTGAAGAATTCCGGTGGTTCTCCCAGGTGAGCGCTGAAGCTTTCTTT. Its protein product is CASSEEFRWFSQVSAEAFF.

The chain links TRBV25-1 to TRBJ2-1; D not certain. CDR1 and CDR2 (germline): MGHDK, SYGVNS. The CDR3 sequence is 13 residues long. Trimming stripped 1 base from V and 6 bases from J, with 7 bases between. The CDR3 bases are TGTGCCAGCAGTGAATCCCGGGCCAATGAGCAGTTCTTC. It specifies CASSESRANEQFF.

This sequence joins TRBV20-1 and TRBJ1-1, with unresolved D. This CDR3 is built from 13 residues. CDR1 is DFQATT, CDR2 SNEGSKA, per germline (reference sequence). V was trimmed by 3 bases and J by 7 bases, leaving 15 bases between them. The chain's CDR3 is CSASPLTESEAFF. The CDR3 DNA sequence: TGCAGTGCTAGTCCCCTGACGGAGAGTGAAGCTTTCTTT.

This clonotype appeared many times. The chain couples TRBV20-1 to TRBJ2-3; tentatively, D is TRBD2 (6 bases). In germline, CDR1 is DFQATT, CDR2 SNEGSKA (reference sequence). CDR3 length equals 14 residues. The germline V and J ends were trimmed by 3 bases and 0 bases, with 10 bases remaining between them. The CDR3 nucleotides read TGCAGTGCTAGGGACTATGGGAGCACAGATACGCAGTATTTT. Translating gives CSARDYGSTDTQYF.

This chain uses TRBV5-4 with TRBJ2-7, with D perhaps assigned TRBD1 or TRBD2 (5 bases each). CDR1 and CDR2 (germline): SGHNT, YYREEE (reference sequence). With 0 bases removed from V and 6 bases from J, the gap between germline ends came to 13 bases. CDR3 length: 14 residues. CDR3 in DNA: TGTGCCAGCAGCTTGGACGCAGGGACGCCCGAGCAGTACTTC. Translated: CASSLDAGTPEQYF.

On this clonotype: Because it lacks the conserved phenylalanine or tryptophan at the end, this CDR3 is likely a read error. The chain uses TRBV6-5 and TRBJ1-2; 11 bases line up with TRBD1. After removal of 2 bases from V and 8 bases from J, the junction contained 4 bases not matched to a gene. Germline V gene lookup returns CDR1 MNHEY and CDR2 SVGAGI. This CDR3 spans 14 amino acids. The CDR3 region is CASSYIGTGGGYTL. The CDR3 DNA is TGTGCCAGCAGTTACATCGGGACAGGGGGAGGCTACACCCTC.

This chain connects TRBV28 to TRBJ2-2; unclear D gene. The CDR3 length is 16 residues. Germline assignment: CDR1 MDHEN and CDR2 SYDVKM. Trimming left V 5 bases short and J 3 bases short, with 16 bases between. The CDR3, as DNA: TGTGCCAGCAGTGCCTTAGGGCTTGAAGACACCGGGGAGCTGTTTTTT. This encodes CASSALGLEDTGELFF.

The rearrangement joins TRBV7-9 to TRBJ2-7, with a weak D call TRBD2 (5 bases). The CDR3 totals 13 residues. Germline values: CDR1 SEHNR, CDR2 FQNEAQ (reference sequence). V shed 6 bases and J shed 6 bases, with 15 bases lying between them. This chain's CDR3 is CASRPPEAVEQYF. The DNA for the CDR3 is TGTGCCAGCAGGCCACCGGAGGCGGTCGAGCAGTACTTC.

Ten or more counts support this clonotype. This chain joins TRBV30 and TRBJ2-3, with 8 bases identical to TRBD2. The CDR3 consists of 15 residues. Unmatched junction bases numbered 9, after V lost 4 bases and J lost 3 bases. Germline V CDR1 and CDR2: GTSNPN, SVGIG (reference sequence). The CDR3 sequence is CAWIAGLTVTDTQYF. CDR3 nucleotides: TGTGCCTGGATAGCGGGGTTGACGGTAACAGATACGCAGTATTTT.

This chain uses TRBV28 with TRBJ1-5, with a possible D match to TRBD1 (5 bases). Germline V lookup: CDR1 MDHEN, CDR2 SYDVKM. V was clipped by 5 bases and J by 0 bases, with 17 bases between them. The CDR3 has 17 amino acids. CDR3 sequence: CASSPRAGTYSNQPQHF. CDR3 DNA sequence: TGTGCCAGCAGTCCCCGGGCAGGGACCTATAGCAATCAGCCCCAGCATTTT.

The chain combines TRBV12-3 or TRBV12-4 with TRBJ1-1; D is possibly TRBD1 (5 bases). The length of the CDR3 is 17 residues. Trimming removed 7 bases from V and 1 base from J, with 22 bases in between. The CDR3 spells CASTTGASDARNTEAFF. The CDR3 region has the DNA TGTGCCAGCACCACCGGGGCATCTGACGCGCGGAACACTGAAGCTTTCTTT.

The chain employs TRBV12-3 or TRBV12-4 and TRBJ2-3, with 7 bases matching TRBD2. There are 15 residues in the CDR3. Germline trimming cut 7 bases from V and 0 bases from J; bases unmatched to any gene: 7. CDR3 region: CASNSQAGSTDTQYF. The CDR3 DNA sequence: TGTGCCAGCAACTCACAAGCGGGGAGCACAGATACGCAGTATTTT.

The sample holds many counts of this clonotype. The chain is built from TRBV29-1 and TRBJ2-3, with TRBD1 matching 7 bases. The CDR3 is 13 amino acids. Trimming took 4 bases from V and 3 from J; bases not matched to a gene: 4. Germline V gives CDR1 SQVTM, CDR2 ANQGSEA. DNA for the CDR3: TGCAGCGTTGTTGGCAGGGGGACAGATACGCAGTATTTT. It codes for CSVVGRGTDTQYF.

The chain recombines TRBV7-6 with TRBJ1-5, with D possibly matching TRBD1 (6 bases). Germline V lookup: CDR1 SGHVS, CDR2 FNYEAQ. Deletions cut 4 bases from V and 6 bases from J, with 10 bases between. The CDR3 contains 13 residues. CDR3 in DNA: TGTGCCAGCAGCTCAGGGGAGGGTCAGCCCCAGCATTTT. It encodes CASSSGEGQPQHF.

This clonotype was observed once. Since a much larger clone is just one base distant, this may be a read error. The conserved closing phenylalanine or tryptophan is absent in this CDR3, likely reflecting a read error. CDR3 loop: CASSLLKTEAFL. The CDR3 DNA is TGTGCCAGCAGCCTATTAAAGACTGAAGCTTTCTTG. The J gene is TRBJ1-1, the V gene TRBV5-6, with unresolved D. CDR1 and CDR2 (germline): SGHDT, YYEEEE. The CDR3 sequence is 12 residues long. Trimming cost V 4 bases and J 5 bases, with 9 bases left between them.

The chain has TRBV27 and TRBJ1-1, with D possibly matching TRBD1 (5 bases). This CDR3 is built from 16 residues. Germline CDR1 and CDR2: MNHEY and SMNVEV (reference sequence). V gave up 0 bases and J gave up 5 bases, with 16 bases separating them. As DNA, the CDR3 is TGTGCCAGCAGTTTATCTGGGGGAGGGGTAAGAACTGAAGCTTTCTTT. Protein product: CASSLSGGGVRTEAFF.